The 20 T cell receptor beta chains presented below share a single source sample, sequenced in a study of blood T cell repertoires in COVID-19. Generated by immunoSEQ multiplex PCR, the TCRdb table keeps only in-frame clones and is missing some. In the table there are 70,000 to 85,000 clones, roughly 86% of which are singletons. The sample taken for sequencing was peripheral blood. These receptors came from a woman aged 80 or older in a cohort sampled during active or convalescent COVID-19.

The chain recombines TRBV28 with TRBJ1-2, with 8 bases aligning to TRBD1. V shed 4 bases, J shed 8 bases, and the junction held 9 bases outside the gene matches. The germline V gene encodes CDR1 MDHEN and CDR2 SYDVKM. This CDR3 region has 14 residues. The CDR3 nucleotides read TGTGCCAGCAGTTCGTCAAGGACAGGGAAAGGCTACACCTTC. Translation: CASSSSRTGKGYTF.

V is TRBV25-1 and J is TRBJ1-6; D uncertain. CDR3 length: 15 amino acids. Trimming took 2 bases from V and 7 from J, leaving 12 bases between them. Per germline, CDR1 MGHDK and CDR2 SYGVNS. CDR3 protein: CASSERSGRNSPLHF. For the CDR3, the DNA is TGTGCCAGCAGTGAAAGGTCTGGGCGAAATTCACCCCTCCACTTT.

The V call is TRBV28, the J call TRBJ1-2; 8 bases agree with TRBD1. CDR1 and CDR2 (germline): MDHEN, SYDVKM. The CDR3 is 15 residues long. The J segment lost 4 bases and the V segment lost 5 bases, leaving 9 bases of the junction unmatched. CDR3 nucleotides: TGTGCCAGCAGTGTCCAGGGGGCGCGGGGCTATGGCTACACCTTC. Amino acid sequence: CASSVQGARGYGYTF.

CDR3 bases: TGTGCCAGCAGTCCGGACATGAACACTGAAGCTTTCTTT. Protein: CASSPDMNTEAFF. The chain carries TRBV6-5 and TRBJ1-1; a weak D match, TRBD1 (5 bases). Germline CDR1 MNHEY, CDR2 SVGAGI. V was clipped by 5 bases and J by 0 bases, with 7 bases between them. This CDR3 contains 13 residues.

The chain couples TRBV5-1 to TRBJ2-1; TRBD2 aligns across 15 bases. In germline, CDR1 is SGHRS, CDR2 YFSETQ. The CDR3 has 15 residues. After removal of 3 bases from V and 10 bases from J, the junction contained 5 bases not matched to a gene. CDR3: CASSSSGTSGREQFF. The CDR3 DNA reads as TGCGCCAGCAGCTCCTCCGGGACTAGCGGGAGGGAGCAGTTCTTC.

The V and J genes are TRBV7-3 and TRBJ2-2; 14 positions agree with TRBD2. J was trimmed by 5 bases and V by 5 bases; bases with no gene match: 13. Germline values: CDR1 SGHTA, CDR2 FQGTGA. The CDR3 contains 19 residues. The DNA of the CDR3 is TGTGCCAGCAGCGGCCCCGGGACTAGCGGGAGTTGGGGAACCGGGGAGCTGTTTTTT. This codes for CASSGPGTSGSWGTGELFF.

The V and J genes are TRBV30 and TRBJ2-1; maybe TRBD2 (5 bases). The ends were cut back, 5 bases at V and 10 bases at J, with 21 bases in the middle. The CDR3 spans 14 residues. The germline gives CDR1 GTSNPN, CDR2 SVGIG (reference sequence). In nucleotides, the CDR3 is TGTGCCTGGGACAAAGCCCGGGAAAGACCGGAGCAGTTCTTC. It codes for CAWDKARERPEQFF.

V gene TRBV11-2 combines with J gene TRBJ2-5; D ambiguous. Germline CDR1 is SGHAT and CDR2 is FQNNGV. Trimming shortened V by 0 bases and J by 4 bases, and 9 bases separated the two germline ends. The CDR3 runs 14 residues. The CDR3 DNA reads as TGTGCCAGCAGCTTAGATCTGGTCGGAGAGACCCAGTACTTC. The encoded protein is CASSLDLVGETQYF.

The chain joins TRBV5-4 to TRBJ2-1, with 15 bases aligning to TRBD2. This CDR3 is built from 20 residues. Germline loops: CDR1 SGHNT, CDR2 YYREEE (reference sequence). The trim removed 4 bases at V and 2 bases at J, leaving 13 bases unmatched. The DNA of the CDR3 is TGTGCCAGCAGCCATAGGACTAGCGGGAGGGCCTGGGGCGCCTACAATGAGCAGTTCTTC. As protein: CASSHRTSGRAWGAYNEQFF.

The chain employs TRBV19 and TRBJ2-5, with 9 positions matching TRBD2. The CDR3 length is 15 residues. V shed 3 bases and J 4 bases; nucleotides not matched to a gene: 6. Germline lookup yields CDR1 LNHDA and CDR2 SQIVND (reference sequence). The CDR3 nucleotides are TGTGCCAGTAGTATTGGTGCTAGCGGGACAGAGACCCAGTACTTC. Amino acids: CASSIGASGTETQYF.

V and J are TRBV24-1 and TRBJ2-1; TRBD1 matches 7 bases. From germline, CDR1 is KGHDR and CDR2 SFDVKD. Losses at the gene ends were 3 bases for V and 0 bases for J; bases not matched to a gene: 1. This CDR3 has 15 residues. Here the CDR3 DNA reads TGTGCCACCAGTGATGCAGGGGGCTCCTACAATGAGCAGTTCTTC. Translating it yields CATSDAGGSYNEQFF.

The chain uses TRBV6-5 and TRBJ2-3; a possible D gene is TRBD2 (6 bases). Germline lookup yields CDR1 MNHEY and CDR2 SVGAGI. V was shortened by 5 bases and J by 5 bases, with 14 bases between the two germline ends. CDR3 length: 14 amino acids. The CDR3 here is CASSPWGERDTQYF. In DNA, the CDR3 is TGTGCCAGCAGTCCCTGGGGGGAGAGAGATACGCAGTATTTT.

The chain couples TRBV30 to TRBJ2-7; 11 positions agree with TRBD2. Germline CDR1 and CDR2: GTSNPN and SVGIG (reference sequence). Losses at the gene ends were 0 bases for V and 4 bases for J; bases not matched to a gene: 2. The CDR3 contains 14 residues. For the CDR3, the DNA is TGTGCCTGGAGTGTTGGGACTAGCGGATACGAGCAGTACTTC. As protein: CAWSVGTSGYEQYF. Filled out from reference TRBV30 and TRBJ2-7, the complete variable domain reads SQTIHQWPATLVQPVGSPLSLECTVEGTSNPNLYWYRQAAGRGLQLLFYSVGIGQISSEVPQNLSASRPQDRQFILSSKKLLLSDSGFYLCAWSVGTSGYEQYFGPGTRLTVT.

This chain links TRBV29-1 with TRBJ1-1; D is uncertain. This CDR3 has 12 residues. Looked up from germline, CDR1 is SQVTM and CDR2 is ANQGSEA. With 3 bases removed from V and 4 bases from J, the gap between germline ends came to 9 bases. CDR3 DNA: TGCAGCGTTGAGCACGGGATCACTGAAGCTTTCTTT. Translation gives CSVEHGITEAFF.

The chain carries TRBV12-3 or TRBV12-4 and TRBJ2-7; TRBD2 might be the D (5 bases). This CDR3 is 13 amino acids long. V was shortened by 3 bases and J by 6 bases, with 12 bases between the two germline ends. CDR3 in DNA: TGTGCCAGCAGTTTTGTGGTGGACTCCGAGCAGTACGTC. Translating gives CASSFVVDSEQYV.

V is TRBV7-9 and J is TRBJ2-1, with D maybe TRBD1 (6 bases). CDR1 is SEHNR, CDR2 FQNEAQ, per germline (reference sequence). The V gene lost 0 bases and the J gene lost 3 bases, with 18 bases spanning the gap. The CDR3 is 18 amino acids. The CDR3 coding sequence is TGTGCCAGCAGCTTAGCGGGGGTGATAAAACAGGGCTACAATGAGCAGTTCTTC. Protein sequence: CASSLAGVIKQGYNEQFF.

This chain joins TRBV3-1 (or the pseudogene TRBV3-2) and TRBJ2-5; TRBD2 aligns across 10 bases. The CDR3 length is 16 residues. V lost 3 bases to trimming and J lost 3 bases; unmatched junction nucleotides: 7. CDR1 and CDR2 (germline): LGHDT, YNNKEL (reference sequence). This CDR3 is CASSHPLGLAKETQYF. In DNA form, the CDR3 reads TGTGCCAGCAGCCACCCTTTGGGACTAGCGAAAGAGACCCAGTACTTC.

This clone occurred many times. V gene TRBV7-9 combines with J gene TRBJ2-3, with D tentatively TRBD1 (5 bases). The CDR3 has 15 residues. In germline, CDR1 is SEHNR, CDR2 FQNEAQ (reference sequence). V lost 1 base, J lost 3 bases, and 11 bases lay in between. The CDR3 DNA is TGTGCCAGCAGCTTAGGGGGCTTAGAGACAGATACGCAGTATTTT. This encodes CASSLGGLETDTQYF. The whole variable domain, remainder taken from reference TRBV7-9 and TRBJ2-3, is DTGVSQNPRHKITKRGQNVTFRCDPISEHNRLYWYRQTLGQGPEFLTYFQNEAQLEKSRLLSDRFSAERPKGSFSTLEIQRTEQGDSAMYLCASSLGGLETDTQYFGPGTRLTVL.

This CDR3 is CSASISAEGNEKLFF. The CDR3 DNA reads as TGCAGTGCTAGTATTAGCGCCGAAGGTAATGAAAAACTGTTTTTT. This chain links TRBV20-1 with TRBJ1-4; no clear D. V was shortened by 3 bases and J by 4 bases, with 15 bases between the two germline ends. There are 15 residues in the CDR3. Germline-derived CDR1 and CDR2 are DFQATT and SNEGSKA (reference sequence).

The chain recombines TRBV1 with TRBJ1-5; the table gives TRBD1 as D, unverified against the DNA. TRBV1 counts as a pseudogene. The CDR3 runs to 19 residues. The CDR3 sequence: CTSSHPSGTGPGSNQPQHF. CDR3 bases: TGCACCAGCAGCCACCCCTCCGGGACAGGGCCAGGGAGCAATCAGCCCCAGCATTTT.